The entry that follows covers one T cell receptor beta chain sequence. What it binds is unknown. Libraries were prepared by immunoSEQ multiplex PCR; TCRdb keeps only in-frame clonotypes and omits some of them. Of tens of thousands of clones listed, about 76% are singletons. Germline CDR1 is MNHNY and CDR2 is SVGAGI (reference sequence). The CDR3 covers 14 residues. V lost 5 bases and J lost 5, with 15 bases in between. This sample was included in a study of a mutant IDH1 vaccine in newly diagnosed glioma. For the study at large: The initiation of vaccination occurred 4-6 weeks after radiotherapy alone, or with temozolomide cycles. General study findings and limits: Evidence of vaccine-induced immune responses was documented in about 93% of patients.

The time point is: week 35, safety follow-up. A single vaccine dose contained 300 ug of mutant IDH1 20-mer peptide, and topical imiquimod was used with it. The chain combines TRBV6-6 with TRBJ2-5, with D perhaps matching TRBD2 (6 bases). Here the sequenced sample was PBMCs, taken from a glioma patient whose treatment included an IDH1 peptide vaccine. The sequence came from a woman aged 40 to 50 with glioma. Some clones in this sample may be carry-over from other donors' samples. CDR3 residues: CASSRGGDMETQYF. In DNA form, the CDR3 reads TGTGCCAGCAGTCGGGGAGGCGATATGGAGACCCAGTACTTC.